These 14 T cell receptor beta chains came from one sample sequenced in a study of cytomegalovirus exposure and HLA in healthy donors. Both 60 Vbeta primers and 13 Jbeta primers went into the PCR. Sequencing was performed with immunoSEQ multiplex PCR; in TCRdb, only in-frame clones are kept and a portion is missing. The sample includes about 150,000 clones, approximately 81% of them seen just once. The specimen was PBMCs. Every receptor here comes from a boy between 2 and 10 years old in good health and CMV-seronegative.

The CDR3 nucleotides read TGTGCCAGCAGCCCGAGGACTAGCGGGGAAACAGATACGCAGTATTTT. This gives the protein CASSPRTSGETDTQYF. This chain connects TRBV7-2 to TRBJ2-3; 12 bases are shared with TRBD2. CDR1 is SGHTA, CDR2 FQGNSA, per germline. The CDR3 length is 16 residues. Trimming at V came to 5 bases and at J to 3 bases, leaving 6 bases not matched to a gene. The whole variable domain, remainder taken from reference TRBV7-2 and TRBJ2-3, is GAGVSQSPSNKVTEKGKDVELRCDPISGHTALYWYRQSLGQGLEFLIYFQGNSAPDKSGLPSDRFSAERTGGSVSTLTIQRTQQEDSAVYLCASSPRTSGETDTQYFGPGTRLTVL.

The count of this clone is one. V is TRBV19 and J is TRBJ1-5; D is perhaps TRBD1 (5 bases). Trimming cost V 4 bases and J 3 bases, with 13 bases left between them. The CDR3 spans 15 residues. CDR1 is LNHDA and CDR2 is SQIVND in the germline V gene (reference sequence). CDR3 nucleotides: TGTGCCAGTAGTACCGAGGCAGGGTTCAATCAGCCCCAGCATTTT. Translated: CASSTEAGFNQPQHF.

The chain joins TRBV28 to TRBJ1-2; TRBD1 matches 10 bases. With V trimmed by 10 bases and J by 3 bases, 14 bases remained unmatched. This CDR3 contains 16 residues. The germline gives CDR1 MDHEN, CDR2 SYDVKM. CDR3 residues: CATTGGADPGYYGYTF. The CDR3 DNA reads as TGTGCCACGACAGGGGGCGCCGACCCCGGATACTATGGCTACACCTTC.

This clone was seen a handful of times. This sequence joins TRBV11-3 and TRBJ1-1; 11 bases fit TRBD1. Germline CDR1 and CDR2: SGHNT and YENEEA. Losses at the gene ends were 5 bases for V and 5 bases for J; bases not matched to a gene: 13. This CDR3 comprises 17 residues. CDR3 sequence: CASSTTDRGRKRTEAFF. The CDR3 nucleotides read TGTGCCAGCAGCACAACGGACAGGGGGCGAAAACGTACTGAAGCTTTCTTT. Looking up the rest from reference TRBV11-3 and TRBJ1-1 gives the full variable domain: EAGVVQSPRYKIIEKKQPVAFWCNPISGHNTLYWYLQNLGQGPELLIRYENEEAVDDSQLPKDRFSAERLKGVDSTLKIQPAELGDSAVYLCASSTTDRGRKRTEAFFGQGTRLTVV.

This clone was seen just once. The V and J genes are TRBV9 and TRBJ1-2; the match to TRBD1 covers 8 bases. This CDR3 has 11 amino acids. Germline V gene lookup returns CDR1 SGDLS and CDR2 YYNGEE. J was trimmed by 8 bases and V by 5 bases; bases with no gene match: 2. DNA for the CDR3: TGTGCCAGCAGAGACAGGGGAGGCTACACCTTC. This gives the protein CASRDRGGYTF.

The chain is built from TRBV11-3 and TRBJ2-1; TRBD2 matches 11 bases. The V gene's germline CDR1 is SGHNT and CDR2 YENEEA. V shed 0 bases and J 4 bases; nucleotides not matched to a gene: 11. This CDR3 spans 19 amino acids. This chain's CDR3 is CASSLDGSGRAIWYNEQFF. The CDR3 region has the DNA TGTGCCAGCAGCTTAGATGGTAGCGGGAGGGCCATTTGGTACAATGAGCAGTTCTTC.

V is TRBV7-9 and J is TRBJ1-2; 9 positions match TRBD1. The CDR3 is made up of 14 amino acids. The V segment lost 5 bases and the J segment 4 bases; nucleotides outside the gene matches: 5. Germline values: CDR1 SEHNR, CDR2 FQNEAQ (reference sequence). CDR3 region: CASSRTGAGYGYTF. The CDR3 nucleotides read TGTGCCAGCAGCCGGACAGGGGCCGGCTATGGCTACACCTTC.

The chain uses TRBV19 and TRBJ1-5; TRBD1 matches at 11 bases. Trimming cost V 4 bases and J 1 base; bases outside gene matches: 6. The CDR3 covers 17 residues. CDR1 is LNHDA, CDR2 SQIVND, per germline (reference sequence). The CDR3, as DNA: TGTGCCAGTAGTAGAGGACAGGGGGCGACGAGCAATCAGCCCCAGCATTTT. Protein sequence: CASSRGQGATSNQPQHF.

The J gene is TRBJ1-4, the V gene TRBV11-3, with D perhaps matching TRBD1 (5 bases). V was trimmed by 0 bases and J by 5 bases, leaving 10 bases between them. The V gene's germline CDR1 is SGHNT and CDR2 YENEEA. This CDR3 contains 15 residues. The chain's CDR3 is CASSLEGLPNEKLFF. In DNA, the CDR3 is TGTGCCAGCAGCTTAGAGGGGCTTCCAAATGAAAAACTGTTTTTT.

The chain couples TRBV5-6 to TRBJ1-1, with TRBD1 as a possible D gene (5 bases). The V gene's germline CDR1 is SGHDT and CDR2 YYEEEE. Trimming took 0 bases from V and 8 from J, leaving 8 bases between them. CDR3 length: 12 amino acids. In DNA, the CDR3 is TGTGCCAGCAGCTTGGGGCAGGGAGAAGCTTTCTTT. Translation: CASSLGQGEAFF.

This clone was seen once. The chain couples TRBV4-1 to TRBJ2-7; no definite D call. In germline, CDR1 is MGHRA, CDR2 YSYEKL. Deletions cut 1 base from V and 3 bases from J, with 10 bases between. CDR3 length equals 14 residues. The CDR3 loop is CASSQGNSDYEQYF. As DNA, the CDR3 is TGCGCCAGCAGCCAAGGTAATAGTGACTACGAGCAGTACTTC.

The chain carries TRBV6-5 and TRBJ1-5, with 12 bases identical to TRBD1. J gave up 7 bases and V 6 bases, and 7 bases lay outside the gene matches. CDR1 and CDR2 from the germline V gene are MNHEY and SVGAGI. This CDR3 comprises 15 residues. The CDR3 is CASSRGTGGVQPQHF. The CDR3 coding sequence is TGTGCCAGCAGCCGAGGGACAGGGGGCGTGCAGCCCCAGCATTTT.

This clone occurred once. The V and J genes are TRBV29-1 and TRBJ2-3, with 7 bases that match TRBD2. The CDR3 runs to 14 residues. CDR1 SQVTM and CDR2 ANQGSEA come from the germline V gene. CDR3 DNA sequence: TGCGCCTTTGTATTTTCGGGAGGTACAGATACGCAGTATTTT. Amino acid sequence: CAFVFSGGTDTQYF.

The chain couples TRBV7-9 to TRBJ1-1; D may be TRBD1 (6 bases). Germline V gene lookup returns CDR1 SEHNR and CDR2 FQNEAQ (reference sequence). The length of the CDR3 is 14 residues. Trimming shortened V by 5 bases and J by 2 bases, and 12 bases separated the two germline ends. In DNA, the CDR3 is TGTGCCAGCAGCCCACAGGGCCGAAACACTGAAGCTTTCTTT. Residues: CASSPQGRNTEAFF.